This T cell receptor beta chain was retrieved from a study of lymphopenia after photon versus proton radiotherapy. Whole-study findings and limits: Oligoclonal CD8+ Temra expansion after nadir drove photon patients' diversity drop. Relative stability marked proton patients; photon patients lost diversity and naive cells. Better survival with proton therapy was suggested as possible, not demonstrated.

Germline CDR1 is KGHSH and CDR2 is LQKENI. There are 15 residues in the CDR3. V gave up 4 bases and J gave up 7 bases; unmatched junction bases: 6. Sequenced by immunoSEQ multiplex PCR; TCRdb stores in-frame clones only, minus some. The profile covers 40,000 to 55,000 clones, with under 95% appearing a single time and about a sixth taken by the ten largest. On this clone: The antigen is unknown.

The V and J genes are TRBV18 and TRBJ2-1, with 11 bases lining up with TRBD2. The TCR comes from a woman in her 40s with cholangiocarcinoma. The input for sequencing was peripheral blood, taken from a patient treated with photon-based radiotherapy. DNA of the CDR3: TGTGCCAGCTCACTTAGCGGGGGGGCCTGGAATGAGCAGTTCTTC. The encoded protein is CASSLSGGAWNEQFF.